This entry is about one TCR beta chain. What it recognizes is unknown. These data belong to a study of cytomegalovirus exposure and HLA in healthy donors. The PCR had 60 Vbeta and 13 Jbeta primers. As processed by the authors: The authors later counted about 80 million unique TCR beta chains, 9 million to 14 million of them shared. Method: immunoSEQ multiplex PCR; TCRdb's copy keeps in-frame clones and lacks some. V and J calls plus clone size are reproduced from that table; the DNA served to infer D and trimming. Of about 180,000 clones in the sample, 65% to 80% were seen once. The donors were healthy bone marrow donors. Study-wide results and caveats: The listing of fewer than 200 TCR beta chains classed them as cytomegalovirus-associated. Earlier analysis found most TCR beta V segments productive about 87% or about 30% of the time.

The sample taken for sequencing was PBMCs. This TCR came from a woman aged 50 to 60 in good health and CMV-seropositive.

This CDR3 is CASSPRLAGSFSDTYEQYF. In nucleotides, the CDR3 is TGCGCCAGCAGCCCGAGACTAGCGGGATCCTTTTCGGACACCTACGAGCAGTACTTC. The chain is built from TRBV4-3 and TRBJ2-7; 11 bases match TRBD2. CDR1 is LGHNA, CDR2 YSLEER, per germline. V shed 4 bases and J 2 bases; nucleotides not matched to a gene: 16. The CDR3 totals 19 residues.